Reported below is one TCR beta chain. This sample is drawn from a study of blood T cell repertoires in COVID-19. Overall study: T cells, B-cell-depleted T cells, or PBMCs provided the cDNA or gDNA that served as material.

Assay: immunoSEQ multiplex PCR; the TCRdb copy retains only in-frame clones and omits some. The sample lists hundreds of thousands of clones, 85% to 90% occurring once. Sample: peripheral blood. The clonotype was recovered from an older woman with COVID-19, enrolled during active disease.

CDR3 DNA: TGCGCCAGCAGATCAGGGGGCGGGAGCACCGGGGAGCTGTTTTTT. Translated: CASRSGGGSTGELFF. V gene TRBV5-1 combines with J gene TRBJ2-2; D perhaps matches TRBD1 (8 bases). The germline V and J ends were trimmed by 5 bases and 4 bases, with 15 bases remaining between them. Germline V gives CDR1 SGHRS, CDR2 YFSETQ. This CDR3 comprises 15 residues.